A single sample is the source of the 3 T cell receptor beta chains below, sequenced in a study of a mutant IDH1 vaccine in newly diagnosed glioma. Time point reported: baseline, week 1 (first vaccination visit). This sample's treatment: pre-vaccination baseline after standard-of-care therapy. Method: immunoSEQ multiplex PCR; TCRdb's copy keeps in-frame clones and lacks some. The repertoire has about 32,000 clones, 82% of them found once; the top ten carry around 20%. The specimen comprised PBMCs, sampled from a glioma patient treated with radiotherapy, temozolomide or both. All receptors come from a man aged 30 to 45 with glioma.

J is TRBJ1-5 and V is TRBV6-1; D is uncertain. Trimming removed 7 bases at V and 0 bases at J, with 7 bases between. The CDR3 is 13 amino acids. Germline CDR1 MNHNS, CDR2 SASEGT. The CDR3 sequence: CASTGHSNQPQHF. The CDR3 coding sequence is TGTGCCAGCACCGGCCATAGCAATCAGCCCCAGCATTTT.

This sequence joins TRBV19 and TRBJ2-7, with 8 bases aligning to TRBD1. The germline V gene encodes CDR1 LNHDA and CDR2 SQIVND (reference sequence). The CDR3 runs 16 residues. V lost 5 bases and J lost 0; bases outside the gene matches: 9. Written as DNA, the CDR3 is TGTGCCAGTAGTGTCGACCTAGGACAGGGCTCCTACGAGCAGTACTTC. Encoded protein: CASSVDLGQGSYEQYF.

CDR3 sequence reads: CASSLELGQREQYF. The CDR3 DNA reads as TGCGCCAGCAGCTTGGAGTTGGGTCAGCGCGAGCAGTACTTC. The chain has TRBV5-1 and TRBJ2-7; D gene ambiguous. The CDR3 runs 14 residues. Germline CDR1 reads SGHRS; CDR2 reads YFSETQ. Trimming removed 0 bases at V and 6 bases at J, with 13 bases between.